These 15 T cell receptor beta chains came from one sample sequenced in a study of OX40 agonist ivuxolimab in advanced cancers. Sequencing used immunoSEQ multiplex PCR; TCRdb keeps in-frame clones, though not all of them. The table lists tens of thousands of clones, more than 75% of them singletons. Sequencing was performed on CD4+ or CD8+ T cells sorted from blood, taken in a trial of the OX40 agonist ivuxolimab. These TCRs come from an adult with an advanced solid tumor such as melanoma, head and neck, liver or kidney cancer.

This sequence joins TRBV27 and TRBJ1-1; D not certain. CDR1 MNHEY and CDR2 SMNVEV come from the germline V gene (reference sequence). The V end lost 4 bases, the J end lost 10 bases, and 25 bases lay between the germline ends. There are 16 residues in the CDR3. The CDR3 here is CASSSRGVSGREAAFF. The CDR3, as DNA: TGTGCCAGCAGTTCCCGGGGAGTAAGTGGGCGGGAGGCAGCTTTCTTT.

CDR3 DNA: TGTGCCAGCAGTCAGATATATTCCGGGACAGGGGACTACACCTTC. Translating gives CASSQIYSGTGDYTF. This chain connects TRBV27 to TRBJ1-2; 10 nucleotides align to TRBD1. Germline V gene lookup returns CDR1 MNHEY and CDR2 SMNVEV (reference sequence). There are 15 residues in the CDR3. The V segment lost 5 bases and the J segment 10 bases; nucleotides outside the gene matches: 13.

This sequence joins TRBV4-1 and TRBJ2-5; the D gene is possibly TRBD1 (6 bases). Trimming removed 1 base at V and 5 bases at J, with 14 bases between. The germline V gene encodes CDR1 MGHRA and CDR2 YSYEKL. CDR3 size: 15 residues. DNA of the CDR3: TGCGCCAGCAGCCAAGTCGGGGCAGGGGAGGAGACCCAGTACTTC. This codes for CASSQVGAGEETQYF.

This chain joins TRBV27 and TRBJ2-7, with 11 positions matching TRBD1. Unmatched junction bases numbered 8, after V lost 4 bases and J lost 3 bases. Germline loops: CDR1 MNHEY, CDR2 SMNVEV (reference sequence). This CDR3 contains 16 residues. The chain's CDR3 is CASSSSGTGGYYEQYF. DNA of the CDR3: TGTGCCAGCAGTTCTTCCGGGACAGGGGGATACTACGAGCAGTACTTC.

The chain employs TRBV19 and TRBJ1-3; TRBD1 might be the D (5 bases). Deletions cut 4 bases from V and 2 bases from J, with 12 bases between. This CDR3 comprises 15 residues. Germline CDR1 is LNHDA and CDR2 is SQIVND (reference sequence). This CDR3 reads CASSTGARAGNTIYF. In DNA form, the CDR3 reads TGTGCCAGTAGTACAGGAGCCAGGGCTGGAAACACCATATATTTT. Full variable domain (remainder filled in from reference TRBV19 and TRBJ1-3): DGGITQSPKYLFRKEGQNVTLSCEQNLNHDAMYWYRQDPGQGLRLIYYSQIVNDFQKGDIAEGYSVSREKKESFPLTVTSAQKNPTAFYLCASSTGARAGNTIYFGEGSWLTVV.

The J gene is TRBJ1-1, the V gene TRBV6-4; D remains unclear. CDR3 length: 13 residues. Germline CDR1 reads MRHNA; CDR2 reads SNTAGT. V lost 4 bases to trimming and J lost 5 bases, with 11 bases between them. The CDR3 here is CASSASSRTEAFF. DNA for the CDR3: TGTGCCAGCAGTGCTTCCTCGCGGACTGAAGCTTTCTTT.

The V call is TRBV9, the J call TRBJ2-3; TRBD2 matches at 7 bases. Germline CDR1 reads SGDLS; CDR2 reads YYNGEE. The trim removed 4 bases at V and 2 bases at J, leaving 13 bases unmatched. There are 17 residues in the CDR3. CDR3 sequence (DNA): TGTGCCAGCAGCTCCTTCCGGGGAGGGGAAGACACAGATACGCAGTATTTT. Its protein is CASSSFRGGEDTDTQYF.

The chain carries TRBV19 and TRBJ1-1; D is uncertain. The CDR3 loop spans 14 amino acids. Deletions cut 5 bases from V and 1 base from J, with 11 bases between. Per the germline V gene, CDR1 is LNHDA and CDR2 is SQIVND (reference sequence). The CDR3 here is CASSVQAGNTEAFF. CDR3 DNA: TGTGCCAGTAGTGTCCAGGCGGGGAACACTGAAGCTTTCTTT.

This clone was found once. The chain has TRBV9 and TRBJ2-3; possible D gene TRBD1, 5 bases. The CDR3 has 17 amino acids. Between the trimmed V and J ends, which lost 0 bases and 2 bases, there was a span of 16 bases. The germline CDR1 and CDR2 sequences are SGDLS and YYNGEE. DNA of the CDR3: TGTGCCAGCAGCGTAGACCACTTAGGGGCTACCACAGATACGCAGTATTTT. This codes for CASSVDHLGATTDTQYF.

J is TRBJ1-2 and V is TRBV4-2, with D uncertain. Trimming took 4 bases from V and 2 from J, leaving 14 bases between them. The CDR3 spans 15 residues. Germline V gene sequence: CDR1 LGHNA, CDR2 YNFKEQ. In DNA, the CDR3 is TGTGCCAGCAGCCCCCAGGACGCTTGGAACTATGGCTACACCTTC. It codes for CASSPQDAWNYGYTF.

The V and J genes are TRBV6-5 and TRBJ1-2; possible D gene TRBD1, 5 bases. Deletions cut 2 bases from V and 4 bases from J, with 11 bases between. The CDR3 runs 14 residues. From germline, CDR1 is MNHEY and CDR2 SVGAGI. The CDR3 nucleotides read TGTGCCAGCAGTTACCAAGGGACTATCTATGGCTACACCTTC. This sequence encodes CASSYQGTIYGYTF.

The chain employs TRBV19 and TRBJ1-5; 8 bases are a match to TRBD1. This CDR3 is 14 amino acids long. V lost 3 bases and J lost 6; bases outside the gene matches: 4. Germline V gene sequence: CDR1 LNHDA, CDR2 SQIVND (reference sequence). The CDR3 sequence is CASSILQGAQPQHF. The DNA of the CDR3 is TGTGCCAGTAGTATTCTGCAGGGGGCTCAGCCCCAGCATTTT.

This chain joins TRBV2 and TRBJ1-2; tentative D call: TRBD1 (6 bases). The CDR3 spans 15 residues. V was clipped by 4 bases and J by 4 bases, with 16 bases between them. In germline, CDR1 is SNHLY, CDR2 FYNNEI. CDR3 loop: CASSGGVGGLYGYTF. For the CDR3, the DNA is TGTGCCAGCAGTGGGGGCGTGGGGGGCCTCTATGGCTACACCTTC. Looking up the rest from reference TRBV2 and TRBJ1-2 gives the full variable domain: EPEVTQTPSHQVTQMGQEVILRCVPISNHLYFYWYRQILGQKVEFLVSFYNNEISEKSEIFDDQFSVERPDGSNFTLKIRSTKLEDSAMYFCASSGGVGGLYGYTFGSGTRLTVV.

The chain couples TRBV19 to TRBJ1-6, with TRBD1 matching over 8 bases. CDR1 LNHDA and CDR2 SQIVND come from the germline V gene (reference sequence). The CDR3 runs to 15 residues. The junction had 5 bases not matched to a gene; V was cut back by 6 bases and J by 4 bases. The CDR3 DNA reads TGTGCCAGTAGCACCGGGACAGGTTATAATTCACCCCTCCACTTT. Protein product: CASSTGTGYNSPLHF.

The chain uses TRBV29-1 and TRBJ1-5; D remains ambiguous. Between the trimmed V and J ends, which lost 3 bases and 4 bases, there was a span of 10 bases. Germline-derived CDR1 and CDR2 are SQVTM and ANQGSEA. The CDR3 has 13 amino acids. CDR3 protein: CSVEPGINQPQHF. CDR3 sequence (DNA): TGCAGCGTTGAGCCCGGGATTAATCAGCCCCAGCATTTT.